A single sample is the source of the 10 T cell receptor beta chains below, sequenced in a study of technical replicates of blood from a few donors. The method was immunoSEQ multiplex PCR; TCRdb's version includes in-frame clones alone and lacks a portion of them. The table has some 56,000 clones, nearly 95% seen once; the top ten hold around 3%. The sequenced sample was PBMCs. The receptors originated from a human donor in good health. Some clones in this sample may be carry-over from other donors' samples.

The CDR3 DNA sequence: TGTGCCAGTGGACAGGACCATAGCAATCAGCCCCAGCATTTT. Protein sequence: CASGQDHSNQPQHF. V gene TRBV19 combines with J gene TRBJ1-5; 7 nucleotides agree with TRBD1. V shed 8 bases and J 0 bases; nucleotides not matched to a gene: 4. Germline V CDR1 and CDR2: LNHDA, SQIVND (reference sequence). This CDR3 spans 14 amino acids.

The rearrangement links TRBV7-9 to TRBJ2-5; D remains ambiguous. Trimming removed 0 bases at V and 2 bases at J, with 7 bases between. Germline CDR1 reads SEHNR; CDR2 reads FQNEAQ (reference sequence). The CDR3 totals 14 residues. The CDR3 region has the DNA TGTGCCAGCAGCTTAGCGGGCCCTCAAGAGACCCAGTACTTC. Translating gives CASSLAGPQETQYF.

The chain employs TRBV6-4 and TRBJ2-1; tentative D call: TRBD1 (7 bases). The CDR3 totals 15 residues. Germline CDR1 MRHNA, CDR2 SNTAGT. V dropped 0 bases and J dropped 6 bases, with 12 bases sitting between them. The CDR3 loop reads CASSDSAGQFNEQFF. In DNA, the CDR3 is TGTGCCAGCAGTGACTCGGCGGGACAGTTCAATGAGCAGTTCTTC.

This clone was seen a single time. This chain joins TRBV2 and TRBJ1-3; possible D gene TRBD1, 5 bases. V shed 4 bases and J shed 2 bases, with 9 bases lying between them. Looked up from germline, CDR1 is SNHLY and CDR2 is FYNNEI. The CDR3 contains 14 residues. Here the CDR3 DNA reads TGTGCCAGCAGTGCCCAGGGTACTGGAAACACCATATATTTT. Residues: CASSAQGTGNTIYF.

The chain has TRBV2 and TRBJ1-2, with 8 bases identical to TRBD1. Per germline, CDR1 SNHLY and CDR2 FYNNEI. The CDR3 is 14 residues long. Trimming took 3 bases from V and 5 from J; bases not matched to a gene: 5. In DNA, the CDR3 is TGTGCCAGCAGTGACAGGGGGCGGACTTATGGCTACACCTTC. It codes for CASSDRGRTYGYTF.

The chain carries TRBV10-3 and TRBJ2-1; 12 positions match TRBD2. V dropped 2 bases and J dropped 5; count of bases not matched to a gene: 4. CDR1 and CDR2 from the germline V gene are ENHRY and SYGVKD. CDR3 length equals 16 residues. CDR3 bases: TGTGCCATCAGTGAGCCGTGGACTAGCGGGAACAATGAGCAGTTCTTC. Translation: CAISEPWTSGNNEQFF.

This chain joins TRBV5-6 and TRBJ1-4, with 11 bases lining up with TRBD1. From germline, CDR1 is SGHDT and CDR2 YYEEEE. The CDR3 is 16 residues long. With V trimmed by 4 bases and J by 7 bases, 9 bases remained unmatched. In DNA, the CDR3 is TGTGCCAGCAGCCTAGGACAGGGGGCCCGCGGTGAAAAACTGTTTTTT. It translates to CASSLGQGARGEKLFF. Variable domain in full (rest from reference TRBV5-6 and TRBJ1-4): DAGVTQSPTHLIKTRGQQVTLRCSPKSGHDTVSWYQQALGQGPQFIFQYYEEEERQRGNFPDRFSGHQFPNYSSELNVNALLLGDSALYLCASSLGQGARGEKLFFGSGTQLSVL.

The chain is built from TRBV2 and TRBJ2-7; no definite D call. Germline assignment: CDR1 SNHLY and CDR2 FYNNEI. V lost 8 bases and J lost 1, with 6 bases in between. The CDR3 is 11 amino acids. Here the CDR3 reads CASRQSYEQYF. The CDR3 nucleotides are TGTGCCAGCCGACAATCCTACGAGCAGTACTTC.

This rearrangement joins TRBV6-5 to TRBJ2-7, with TRBD2 identical over 10 bases. Germline CDR1 and CDR2: MNHEY and SVGAGI. J gave up 5 bases and V 5 bases, and 9 bases lay outside the gene matches. CDR3 length equals 15 residues. CDR3: CASSRPSSGSNEQYF. As DNA, the CDR3 is TGTGCCAGCAGTCGACCTTCTAGCGGGAGTAACGAGCAGTACTTC.

V is TRBV29-1 and J is TRBJ2-1; 8 nucleotides agree with TRBD2. Germline V gives CDR1 SQVTM, CDR2 ANQGSEA. J gave up 3 bases and V 7 bases, and 5 bases lay outside the gene matches. The CDR3 extends over 13 amino acids. The CDR3 protein is CSAREALYNEQFF. In DNA, the CDR3 is TGCAGCGCGCGGGAGGCCCTCTACAATGAGCAGTTCTTC.